The 16 T cell receptor beta chains presented below share a single source sample, sequenced in a study of T cells in Graves' hyperthyroidism and ophthalmopathy. Amplification yielded TCR beta CDR3 regions, with RNA transcripts as the source. Using the HTBI primer set, a first-round RT-PCR was run on the TCR CDR3. TCRdb reanalysed the multiplex PCR reads using MiXCR and keeps one entry per CDR3 protein. The sample contains about 680,000 distinct CDR3 sequences, roughly 32% of which appear only once. Sequences were obtained from blood. The source is a woman aged 40-49 years with Graves' hyperthyroidism.

The chain uses TRBV28 and TRBJ2-7; D may be TRBD1 (5 bases). Trimming left V 6 bases short and J 6 bases short, with 12 bases between. Germline-derived CDR1 and CDR2 are MDHEN and SYDVKM. There are 12 residues in the CDR3. CDR3 protein: CASRQGDGEQYF. The CDR3 nucleotides read TGTGCCAGCAGGCAGGGTGATGGCGAGCAGTACTTC.

Many counts were recorded for this clonotype. V and J are TRBV10-3 and TRBJ2-7, with TRBD1 as a possible D gene (6 bases). Germline V gene lookup returns CDR1 ENHRY and CDR2 SYGVKD. CDR3 length: 12 amino acids. Trimming removed 2 bases at V and 6 bases at J, with 8 bases between. CDR3 protein: CAISERGGEQYF. CDR3 DNA sequence: TGTGCCATCAGTGAGCGAGGGGGCGAGCAGTACTTC.

The gene calls are TRBV20-1 and TRBJ2-5; possible D gene TRBD2, 5 bases. The CDR3 length is 13 residues. CDR1 and CDR2 (germline): DFQATT, SNEGSKA (reference sequence). DNA of the CDR3: TGCAGCGTAGAGGGCTTGGACCAAGAGACCCAGTACTTC. As protein: CSVEGLDQETQYF.

This clonotype has ten or more counts. This chain links TRBV5-6 with TRBJ1-5, with 7 positions matching TRBD1. The CDR3 is 15 residues long. V trimming: 4 bases; J trimming: 2 bases; junction bases outside the gene matches: 6. Germline V gene data show CDR1 as SGHDT and CDR2 as YYEEEE. This chain's CDR3 is CASSLQGWGNQPQHF. CDR3 bases: TGTGCCAGCAGCCTACAGGGGTGGGGCAATCAGCCCCAGCATTTT. Looking up the rest from reference TRBV5-6 and TRBJ1-5 gives the full variable domain: DAGVTQSPTHLIKTRGQQVTLRCSPKSGHDTVSWYQQALGQGPQFIFQYYEEEERQRGNFPDRFSGHQFPNYSSELNVNALLLGDSALYLCASSLQGWGNQPQHFGDGTRLSIL.

In its sample, this clonotype was seen a few times. This sequence joins TRBV7-2 and TRBJ2-7; D uncertain. Germline V gene data show CDR1 as SGHTA and CDR2 as FQGNSA. CDR3 length equals 14 residues. The V and J ends lost 3 bases and 2 bases respectively, with 11 bases between them. This CDR3 is CASSLALETYEQYF. CDR3 nucleotides: TGTGCCAGCAGCTTGGCCCTGGAGACCTACGAGCAGTACTTC.

This clonotype was seen a few times. This rearrangement joins TRBV6-5 to TRBJ1-6, with a weak D call TRBD1 (6 bases). The germline V and J ends were trimmed by 5 bases and 2 bases, with 10 bases remaining between them. The V gene's germline CDR1 is MNHEY and CDR2 SVGAGI. The CDR3 is 15 residues long. The CDR3 nucleotides are TGTGCCAGCAGTCGCCGACAGGCCTATAATTCACCCCTCCACTTT. Translation: CASSRRQAYNSPLHF.

This clonotype has ten or more counts. The genes are TRBV6-5 and TRBJ1-1, with D possibly being TRBD1 (5 bases). CDR3 length equals 13 residues. V was cut by 6 bases and J by 5 bases, with 13 bases left in between. In germline, CDR1 is MNHEY, CDR2 SVGAGI. The CDR3 reads CASRTRVTTEAFF. The CDR3 DNA sequence: TGTGCCAGCAGGACCAGGGTTACAACTGAAGCTTTCTTT.

Note on this clonotype: Since a much larger clone is just one base distant, this may be a read error. The V gene is TRBV30, the J gene TRBJ1-2, with D hard to call. Per germline, CDR1 GTSNPN and CDR2 SVGIG (reference sequence). CDR3 length equals 11 residues. The CDR3 protein is CAWSRNYGYAF. DNA of the CDR3: TGTGCCTGGAGTCGCAACTATGGCTACGCCTTC.

The rearrangement links TRBV29-1 to TRBJ2-3; D unclear. This CDR3 contains 11 residues. Trimming stripped 3 bases from V and 5 bases from J, with 6 bases between. Germline V gene data show CDR1 as SQVTM and CDR2 as ANQGSEA. CDR3 loop: CSVDLGDTQYF. CDR3 DNA sequence: TGCAGCGTTGATCTAGGAGATACGCAGTATTTT.

This clonotype has just a few counts. V gene TRBV7-2 combines with J gene TRBJ1-1; weak D call: TRBD1 (5 bases). This CDR3 region has 16 residues. Germline V gives CDR1 SGHTA, CDR2 FQGNSA. With 2 bases removed from V and 1 base from J, the gap between germline ends came to 14 bases. The CDR3 spells CASSLFSGIPNTEAFF. The CDR3 bases are TGTGCCAGCAGCTTATTTTCAGGGATCCCGAACACTGAAGCTTTCTTT. Looking up the rest from reference TRBV7-2 and TRBJ1-1 gives the full variable domain: GAGVSQSPSNKVTEKGKDVELRCDPISGHTALYWYRQSLGQGLEFLIYFQGNSAPDKSGLPSDRFSAERTGGSVSTLTIQRTQQEDSAVYLCASSLFSGIPNTEAFFGQGTRLTVV.

This clonotype was counted at least ten times. The genes are TRBV15 and TRBJ1-3; D not resolved. CDR3 size: 15 residues. The V end lost 3 bases, the J end lost 4 bases, and 13 bases lay between the germline ends. CDR1 LNHNV and CDR2 YYDKDF come from the germline V gene (reference sequence). The CDR3 bases are TGTGCCACCAGCAGGGATACTGGGTCAGGAAACACCATATATTTT. It translates to CATSRDTGSGNTIYF.

The chain combines TRBV10-3 with TRBJ1-2, with 9 bases lining up with TRBD1. V trimming: 5 bases; J trimming: 4 bases; junction bases outside the gene matches: 8. The CDR3 has 15 amino acids. CDR1 ENHRY and CDR2 SYGVKD come from the germline V gene. The CDR3 spells CAISYTGGVGYGYTF. CDR3 bases: TGTGCCATCAGTTACACAGGGGGCGTGGGCTATGGCTACACCTTC.

Comment on this clonotype: A much larger clone differs by one base, so this may be a read error. The chain recombines TRBV7-9 with TRBJ2-2; D gene ambiguous. Germline V gene lookup returns CDR1 SEHNR and CDR2 FQNEAQ (reference sequence). There are 12 residues in the CDR3. Trimming stripped 5 bases from V and 6 bases from J, with 7 bases between. The CDR3 here is CASSPTAGELFF. For the CDR3, the DNA is TGTGCCAGCAGCCCAACGGCCGGGGAGCTGTTTTTT.

This clonotype was observed once. This sequence joins TRBV5-4 and TRBJ2-7; a possible D gene is TRBD2 (6 bases). Germline V gene sequence: CDR1 SGHNT, CDR2 YYREEE (reference sequence). This CDR3 is built from 15 residues. V dropped 5 bases and J dropped 7 bases, with 22 bases sitting between them. The DNA of the CDR3 is TGTGCCAGCAGTCTACCCGAACTAGCCCGAAATGAGCAGTACTTC. It translates to CASSLPELARNEQYF.

In its sample, this clonotype was seen a few times. The chain couples TRBV7-9 to TRBJ1-2, with a tentative D call TRBD1 (5 bases). With 5 bases removed from V and 6 bases from J, the gap between germline ends came to 13 bases. The CDR3 extends over 13 amino acids. From germline, CDR1 is SEHNR and CDR2 FQNEAQ (reference sequence). The CDR3: CASSATVEDGYTF. The CDR3, as DNA: TGTGCCAGCAGCGCGACAGTTGAGGATGGCTACACCTTC.

The DNA of the CDR3 is TGTGCCAGCAGCACCCCGGGGGGCCTAGGTGAAAAACTGTTTTTT. It encodes CASSTPGGLGEKLFF. The J gene is TRBJ1-4, the V gene TRBV7-2; the D gene is possibly TRBD1 (6 bases). Trimming took 5 bases from V and 7 from J, leaving 17 bases between them. CDR3 length equals 15 residues. CDR1 is SGHTA and CDR2 is FQGNSA in the germline V gene. The variable domain in full, completed from reference TRBV7-2 and TRBJ1-4, reads GAGVSQSPSNKVTEKGKDVELRCDPISGHTALYWYRQSLGQGLEFLIYFQGNSAPDKSGLPSDRFSAERTGGSVSTLTIQRTQQEDSAVYLCASSTPGGLGEKLFFGSGTQLSVL.